The 20 T cell receptor beta chains below were found in one sample sequenced in a study of cytomegalovirus exposure and HLA in healthy donors. The PCR was carried out with 60 Vbeta primers and 13 Jbeta primers. Here immunoSEQ multiplex PCR was the method, and the copy in TCRdb shows in-frame clones only, minus some. Of approximately 150,000 clones in the sample, 76% are singletons; the top ten hold less than 2%. The sample taken for sequencing was PBMCs. The receptor set was obtained from a man aged 35 to 55 in good health and CMV-seronegative.

Only one count was recorded for this clone. Germline and junction disagree at one end, which may indicate a read error. Here the CDR3 DNA reads TGTGCCAGCAGTTCCCTCGCCGGTAGCGGGGGTACTCACTTC. Protein: CASSSLAGSGGTHF. The chain uses TRBV27 and TRBJ2-7, with 9 bases matching TRBD2. CDR1 is MNHEY, CDR2 SMNVEV, per germline (reference sequence). The CDR3 has 14 amino acids.

The CDR3: CASSLSGGLTRDNEKLFF. CDR3 nucleotides: TGTGCCAGCAGTTTATCGGGCGGGCTGACACGTGATAATGAAAAACTGTTTTTT. This chain links TRBV28 with TRBJ1-4, with D uncertain. The CDR3 is 18 amino acids. With 1 base removed from V and 4 bases from J, the gap between germline ends came to 19 bases. Germline V gives CDR1 MDHEN, CDR2 SYDVKM.

The rearrangement links TRBV5-4 to TRBJ2-5, with 7 nucleotides matching TRBD1. The CDR3 consists of 13 residues. Looked up from germline, CDR1 is SGHNT and CDR2 is YYREEE (reference sequence). J gave up 11 bases and V 6 bases, and 13 bases lay outside the gene matches. The CDR3 here is CASNHLGQDEQYF. DNA of the CDR3: TGTGCCAGCAACCACTTAGGACAGGATGAGCAGTACTTC.

The rearrangement joins TRBV4-3 to TRBJ2-2, with D maybe TRBD2 (6 bases). The CDR3 is 17 residues long. Germline V CDR1 and CDR2: LGHNA, YSLEER. Deletions cut 0 bases from V and 4 bases from J, with 15 bases between. In DNA form, the CDR3 reads TGCGCCAGCAGCCAAGAATTCACCATCGGGGGCACCGGGGAGCTGTTTTTT. It codes for CASSQEFTIGGTGELFF.

The chain is built from TRBV7-9 and TRBJ1-2, with TRBD1 as a possible D gene (6 bases). This CDR3 region has 16 residues. The germline V gene encodes CDR1 SEHNR and CDR2 FQNEAQ (reference sequence). V lost 1 base, J lost 2 bases, and 14 bases lay in between. The CDR3 spells CASSLVGGAANYGYTF. The CDR3 DNA is TGTGCCAGCAGCTTAGTAGGGGGGGCCGCGAACTATGGCTACACCTTC. Variable domain in full (rest from reference TRBV7-9 and TRBJ1-2): DTGVSQNPRHKITKRGQNVTFRCDPISEHNRLYWYRQTLGQGPEFLTYFQNEAQLEKSRLLSDRFSAERPKGSFSTLEIQRTEQGDSAMYLCASSLVGGAANYGYTFGSGTRLTVV.

Remarks on this clone: This sample also contains other DNA sequences that code for the same CDR3. The V call is TRBV7-9, the J call TRBJ1-4; 8 bases align to TRBD1. Germline assignment: CDR1 SEHNR and CDR2 FQNEAQ (reference sequence). The CDR3 is made up of 16 amino acids. The V and J ends lost 4 bases and 7 bases, in that order; junction bases with no gene match: 11. This CDR3 reads CASSSAEQGVGEKLFF. The CDR3 DNA reads as TGTGCCAGCAGCTCGGCAGAACAGGGGGTGGGTGAAAAACTGTTTTTT.

The V call is TRBV4-1, the J call TRBJ2-7, with TRBD1 matching over 7 bases. CDR3 length: 18 amino acids. Losses at the gene ends were 0 bases for V and 3 bases for J; bases not matched to a gene: 14. Germline CDR1 and CDR2: MGHRA and YSYEKL. The CDR3 region is CASSQDGRGLITYYEQYF. The CDR3 DNA reads TGCGCCAGCAGCCAAGATGGAAGGGGGCTAATCACCTACTACGAGCAGTACTTC.

This chain connects TRBV27 to TRBJ2-2; TRBD1 matches at 7 bases. Per germline, CDR1 MNHEY and CDR2 SMNVEV (reference sequence). This CDR3 has 15 residues. V shed 2 bases and J 4 bases; nucleotides not matched to a gene: 4. CDR3 DNA sequence: TGTGCCAGCAGTTTAGGGCAGGGGGTCACCGGGGAGCTGTTTTTT. This encodes CASSLGQGVTGELFF.

V gene TRBV29-1 combines with J gene TRBJ2-4; D not resolved. Trimming took off 6 bases at V and 0 bases at J, with 9 bases between the two ends. Germline loops: CDR1 SQVTM, CDR2 ANQGSEA. CDR3 length equals 13 residues. CDR3: CSVQYLAKNIQYF. CDR3 nucleotide sequence: TGCAGCGTGCAGTATCTAGCCAAAAACATTCAGTACTTC. The full variable domain, completed using reference TRBV29-1 and TRBJ2-4, is SAVISQKPSRDICQRGTSLTIQCQVDSQVTMMFWYRQQPGQSLTLIATANQGSEATYESGFVIDKFPISRPNLTFSTLTVSNMSPEDSSIYLCSVQYLAKNIQYFGAGTRLSVL.

The V and J genes are TRBV29-1 and TRBJ2-5; TRBD2 matches at 12 bases. The V gene's germline CDR1 is SQVTM and CDR2 ANQGSEA. The V segment lost 1 base and the J segment 5 bases; nucleotides outside the gene matches: 14. The CDR3 runs to 18 residues. For the CDR3, the DNA is TGCAGCGTTGAAGGGGTATCATGGACTAGCGGGGTAGGGGAGACCCAGTACTTC. It encodes CSVEGVSWTSGVGETQYF.

This chain joins TRBV14 and TRBJ1-4; D is unclear. The germline CDR1 and CDR2 sequences are SGHDN and FVKESK. This CDR3 comprises 15 residues. The V end lost 4 bases, the J end lost 10 bases, and 19 bases lay between the germline ends. Here the CDR3 DNA reads TGTGCCAGCAGCCCCCCGGCGGGCGGGTATGGAAAACTGTTTTTT. Translated: CASSPPAGGYGKLFF.

The chain links TRBV10-3 to TRBJ2-3; 7 bases are shared with TRBD2. The CDR3 runs to 16 residues. J was trimmed by 1 base and V by 5 bases; bases with no gene match: 9. CDR1 is ENHRY and CDR2 is SYGVKD in the germline V gene. CDR3 nucleotide sequence: TGTGCCATCAGTATTAGAGCGGGAACGGGCACAGATACGCAGTATTTT. Its protein is CAISIRAGTGTDTQYF.

The chain carries TRBV11-2 and TRBJ2-3; 9 bases agree with TRBD2. The V gene end was trimmed by 1 base and the J gene end by 4 bases; junction bases not matched to a gene: 12. Germline loops: CDR1 SGHAT, CDR2 FQNNGV. The CDR3 sequence is 18 residues long. CDR3 sequence: CASSLGGGLAWSADTQYF. CDR3 in DNA: TGTGCCAGCAGCTTAGGGGGAGGACTAGCGTGGAGCGCAGATACGCAGTATTTT.

The rearrangement uses TRBV27 and TRBJ2-3; the D is unclear. The CDR3 loop spans 12 amino acids. Germline V gene data show CDR1 as MNHEY and CDR2 as SMNVEV (reference sequence). The V gene lost 5 bases and the J gene lost 6 bases, with 9 bases spanning the gap. The CDR3 loop is CASSNFYDTQYF. The CDR3 bases are TGTGCCAGCAGTAACTTTTATGATACGCAGTATTTT.

This chain connects TRBV27 to TRBJ2-7, with TRBD2 as a possible D gene (7 bases). This CDR3 spans 18 amino acids. From germline, CDR1 is MNHEY and CDR2 SMNVEV (reference sequence). Trimming stripped 2 bases from V and 4 bases from J, with 24 bases between. As DNA, the CDR3 is TGTGCCAGCAGTTTAAGCAGGGGCCTTTTAGCGGGTGATTACGAGCAGTACTTC. Residues: CASSLSRGLLAGDYEQYF.

This clone was counted only a few times. The chain has TRBV7-9 and TRBJ2-5; 7 bases align to TRBD1. This CDR3 is built from 14 residues. Germline assignment: CDR1 SEHNR and CDR2 FQNEAQ (reference sequence). Trimming removed 3 bases from V and 3 bases from J; junction bases left unmatched: 4. CDR3 in DNA: TGTGCCAGCAGCTTCGACAGGGCCAAAGAGACCCAGTACTTC. Translation gives CASSFDRAKETQYF.

This clone was detected a few times. The genes are TRBV5-6 and TRBJ2-7; D possibly corresponds to TRBD2 (6 bases). The CDR3 runs to 12 residues. The V and J ends lost 0 bases and 10 bases respectively, with 11 bases between them. Looked up from germline, CDR1 is SGHDT and CDR2 is YYEEEE. In DNA, the CDR3 is TGTGCCAGCAGCTTGGCCGGAGGGAACCAGTACTTC. This codes for CASSLAGGNQYF.

V is TRBV11-2 and J is TRBJ1-4; TRBD1 matches 9 bases. The CDR3 extends over 17 amino acids. Germline V gene data show CDR1 as SGHAT and CDR2 as FQNNGV. V was clipped by 1 base and J by 5 bases; unmatched bases: 8. The CDR3 nucleotides are TGTGCCAGCAGCTTAGGAGGGACAGGGTCCGAGAATGAAAAACTGTTTTTT. Residues: CASSLGGTGSENEKLFF.

The sample holds a few counts of this clone. The chain combines TRBV6-6 with TRBJ2-1, with a tentative D call TRBD2 (6 bases). V was shortened by 2 bases and J by 9 bases, with 11 bases between the two germline ends. CDR1 and CDR2 from the germline V gene are MNHNY and SVGAGI (reference sequence). The CDR3 sequence is 13 residues long. CDR3 protein: CASSYGGVGEQFF. CDR3 sequence (DNA): TGTGCCAGCAGTTACGGAGGGGTAGGTGAGCAGTTCTTC.

The V and J genes are TRBV5-4 and TRBJ2-2, with 11 nucleotides matching TRBD2. The CDR3 has 16 amino acids. Germline trimming cut 4 bases from V and 3 bases from J; bases unmatched to any gene: 5. CDR1 is SGHNT and CDR2 is YYREEE in the germline V gene (reference sequence). The CDR3 DNA reads TGTGCCAGCAGCCTCCTACTAGCGGGGGACACCGGGGAGCTGTTTTTT. It yields the protein CASSLLLAGDTGELFF.